The 18 T cell receptor beta chains listed next were all sequenced from one sample in a study of T cells in Graves' hyperthyroidism and ophthalmopathy. RNA transcripts provided the source from which TCR beta CDR3 regions were amplified. First-round RT-PCR targeting the TCR CDR3 was performed with the HTBI primer set. TCRdb re-derived calls from the multiplex PCR reads in MiXCR, one entry per CDR3 protein. Among 700,000 to 950,000 distinct CDR3 sequences listed, just over 35% were seen once. Input material: blood. These receptors all come from a woman in her thirties or forties with Graves' hyperthyroidism.

This clonotype was seen many times. The chain has TRBV7-3 and TRBJ1-3; the D is unclear. This CDR3 contains 15 residues. The germline V gene has CDR1 SGHTA and CDR2 FQGTGA. V lost 5 bases and J 4 bases, leaving 15 bases between the germline ends. DNA of the CDR3: TGTGCCAGCAGCCACGGGAGTGGGTACGGAAACACCATATATTTT. Translated: CASSHGSGYGNTIYF.

The chain couples TRBV7-2 to TRBJ2-1; D possibly uses TRBD1 or TRBD2 (6 bases each). Germline CDR1 reads SGHTA; CDR2 reads FQGNSA. This CDR3 region has 13 residues. V lost 7 bases to trimming and J lost 6 bases, with 13 bases between them. The CDR3 spells CASTLQGGNEQFF. In DNA, the CDR3 is TGTGCCAGCACCCTACAGGGAGGCAATGAGCAGTTCTTC.

This clonotype has at least ten counts. The J gene is TRBJ2-2, the V gene TRBV29-1; no reliable D call. The CDR3 spans 12 residues. Germline V CDR1 and CDR2: SQVTM, ANQGSEA. Trimming cost V 7 bases and J 1 base, with 7 bases left between them. CDR3: CSAYGNTGELFF. The CDR3 nucleotides are TGCAGCGCATACGGGAACACCGGGGAGCTGTTTTTT.

This clonotype was observed at least ten times. The genes are TRBV7-2 and TRBJ1-2; TRBD1 might be the D (6 bases). CDR1 is SGHTA, CDR2 FQGNSA, per germline. The ends were cut back, 5 bases at V and 7 bases at J, with 20 bases in the middle. The CDR3 has 15 residues. For the CDR3, the DNA is TGTGCCAGCAGCCCCTACAGGGAAACTTCAGCTGGCTACACCTTC. Protein sequence: CASSPYRETSAGYTF.

The V call is TRBV28, the J call TRBJ1-6; D ambiguous. Trimming stripped 5 bases from V and 7 bases from J, with 9 bases between. Germline CDR1 is MDHEN and CDR2 is SYDVKM. This CDR3 comprises 13 residues. This CDR3 is CASSNTENSPLHF. CDR3 DNA sequence: TGTGCCAGCAGTAATACAGAGAATTCACCCCTCCACTTT.

Details on this clonotype: A much larger clone sits a single nucleotide away, making a read error possible. V gene TRBV11-2 combines with J gene TRBJ2-7, with TRBD2 matching over 11 bases. V shed 1 base and J 6 bases; nucleotides not matched to a gene: 5. Germline values: CDR1 SGHAT, CDR2 FQNNGV. The length of the CDR3 is 15 residues. The CDR3 nucleotides are TGTGCCAGCAGCTTAGCACCTGGGACTAGCGGCGAGCAGTACTTC. This gives the protein CASSLAPGTSGEQYF.

Remarks on this clonotype: Sequence at one end of the junction differs from germline and may be a read error. The V and J genes are TRBV5-1 and TRBJ2-7; 9 nucleotides agree with TRBD1. The CDR3 covers 13 residues. Germline CDR1 and CDR2: SGHRS and YFSETQ. DNA for the CDR3: TGCGCCAGCAGTGGGACAGGGACCTACGATCAGTACTTC. Its translation: CASSGTGTYDQYF.

The rearrangement joins TRBV29-1 to TRBJ2-7; possible D gene TRBD1, 5 bases. From germline, CDR1 is SQVTM and CDR2 ANQGSEA. V gave up 7 bases and J gave up 6 bases, with 10 bases separating them. The CDR3 has 10 amino acids. The CDR3 region has the DNA TGCAGCGAGACAGACTGCGAGCAGTACTTC. It encodes CSETDCEQYF.

This clonotype occurred many times. This chain links TRBV5-8 with TRBJ1-6; possible D gene TRBD1, 5 bases. Germline loops: CDR1 SGHTS, CDR2 YDEGEE. This CDR3 contains 16 residues. The V and J ends lost 3 bases and 6 bases respectively, with 16 bases between them. CDR3 DNA: TGTGCCAGCAGCTACGACACGCGGGGACGTAATTCACCCCTCCACTTT. This sequence encodes CASSYDTRGRNSPLHF.

This chain joins TRBV24-1 and TRBJ2-2; 7 bases line up with TRBD1. The germline CDR1 and CDR2 sequences are KGHDR and SFDVKD. Trimming cost V 3 bases and J 6 bases; bases outside gene matches: 3. The CDR3 totals 14 residues. Here the CDR3 DNA reads TGTGCCACCAGTGATCCGACAGGGCCCGGGGAGCTGTTTTTT. Protein product: CATSDPTGPGELFF.

Ten or more counts support this clonotype. This chain uses TRBV2 with TRBJ1-5, with D tentatively TRBD1 (5 bases). The V gene lost 8 bases and the J gene lost 4 bases, with 15 bases spanning the gap. The CDR3 length is 14 residues. Germline lookup yields CDR1 SNHLY and CDR2 FYNNEI. CDR3 loop: CASLVSEGNQPQHF. The CDR3 nucleotides are TGTGCCAGCTTAGTTTCGGAGGGGAATCAGCCCCAGCATTTT.

This clonotype has a handful of counts. A read error may be the cause here, since a much bigger clone is one base away. This rearrangement joins TRBV29-1 to TRBJ2-7; 9 bases are a match to TRBD1. There are 15 residues in the CDR3. Germline V gene lookup returns CDR1 SQVTM and CDR2 ANQGSEA. Trimming removed 6 bases from V and 2 bases from J; junction bases left unmatched: 11. The CDR3 nucleotides read TGCAGCGTGGGACAGCGTAGGGACAGGGCCTACGAGCAGTACTTC. Translating gives CSVGQRRDRAYEQYF.

This clonotype occurred many times. This chain connects TRBV29-1 to TRBJ2-2, with D uncertain. CDR3 size: 14 residues. Trimming cost V 3 bases and J 1 base, with 9 bases left between them. Germline CDR1 is SQVTM and CDR2 is ANQGSEA. The CDR3 nucleotides are TGCAGCGTTGAGAAAGTAGGGAACACCGGGGAGCTGTTTTTT. Protein product: CSVEKVGNTGELFF.

The V and J genes are TRBV11-2 and TRBJ2-7, with 16 bases aligning to TRBD2. The CDR3 runs to 19 residues. The V segment lost 4 bases and the J segment 9 bases; nucleotides outside the gene matches: 18. Germline V gene lookup returns CDR1 SGHAT and CDR2 FQNNGV. CDR3 sequence (DNA): TGTGCCAGCAGCTCGTTTTCCGTCGGGACTAGCGGGGGGGCCGCTAGGCAGTACTTC. This gives the protein CASSSFSVGTSGGAARQYF.

The chain joins TRBV7-3 to TRBJ2-5; weak D call: TRBD2 (5 bases). V was clipped by 2 bases and J by 2 bases, with 12 bases between them. Germline V lookup: CDR1 SGHTA, CDR2 FQGTGA. This CDR3 is 15 amino acids long. DNA of the CDR3: TGTGCCAGCAGCTTAGCCGGACTGACACAAGAGACCCAGTACTTC. The encoded protein is CASSLAGLTQETQYF.

V gene TRBV20-1 combines with J gene TRBJ1-5; D is uncertain. The CDR3 extends over 11 amino acids. The germline V gene has CDR1 DFQATT and CDR2 SNEGSKA (reference sequence). V was cut by 3 bases and J by 6 bases, with 6 bases left in between. Here the CDR3 reads CSASEGQPQHF. CDR3 bases: TGCAGTGCTAGTGAGGGTCAGCCCCAGCATTTT.

At least ten counts were recorded for this clonotype. This chain links TRBV20-1 with TRBJ2-5, with TRBD2 as a possible D gene (6 bases). The length of the CDR3 is 12 residues. The ends were cut back, 6 bases at V and 4 bases at J, with 12 bases in the middle. From germline, CDR1 is DFQATT and CDR2 SNEGSKA (reference sequence). Here the CDR3 DNA reads TGCAGTGCCGGGCGGGGAGGAGAGACCCAGTACTTC. This translates into CSAGRGGETQYF.

This clonotype turned up a few times. The J gene is TRBJ2-5, the V gene TRBV29-1; D is uncertain. The CDR3 length is 10 residues. Germline V CDR1 and CDR2: SQVTM, ANQGSEA. The ends were cut back, 8 bases at V and 5 bases at J, with 9 bases in the middle. As DNA, the CDR3 is TGCAGCTTGATGTCGGAGACCCAGTACTTC. This encodes CSLMSETQYF.